The source of this T cell receptor (beta chain) is a study of T cells in tuberculosis. Study context: The T cells targeted glucose monomycolate, a mycobacterial lipid, via CD1B. Study-wide points: Active tuberculosis alpha repertoires lay closer to GMM-specific TCRs than controls'.

Concerning this clone itself: No antigen is known for it.

At study entry, adolescents had tuberculin skin tests and IGRA screening. V was shortened by 4 bases and J by 0 bases, with 17 bases between the two germline ends. Germline values: CDR1 SGHRS, CDR2 YFSETQ. CDR3 size: 16 residues. Profiled with immunoSEQ multiplex PCR; TCRdb holds only in-frame clones, not every one. Of about 24,000 clones listed, 95% to 96% are singletons. Sequenced sample: PBMCs. V is TRBV5-1 and J is TRBJ2-7, with D possibly being TRBD1 (7 bases). The clonotype was recovered from a donor aged 10-35 years with latent tuberculosis or without tuberculosis infection. This chain's CDR3 is CASSPNRGGSSYEQYF. DNA for the CDR3: TGCGCCAGCAGCCCCAACAGGGGAGGAAGCTCCTACGAGCAGTACTTC. The full variable domain, with the rest looked up from reference TRBV5-1 and TRBJ2-7, is KAGVTQTPRYLIKTRGQQVTLSCSPISGHRSVSWYQQTPGQGLQFLFEYFSETQRNKGNFPGRFSGRQFSNSRSEMNVSTLELGDSALYLCASSPNRGGSSYEQYFGPGTRLTVT.